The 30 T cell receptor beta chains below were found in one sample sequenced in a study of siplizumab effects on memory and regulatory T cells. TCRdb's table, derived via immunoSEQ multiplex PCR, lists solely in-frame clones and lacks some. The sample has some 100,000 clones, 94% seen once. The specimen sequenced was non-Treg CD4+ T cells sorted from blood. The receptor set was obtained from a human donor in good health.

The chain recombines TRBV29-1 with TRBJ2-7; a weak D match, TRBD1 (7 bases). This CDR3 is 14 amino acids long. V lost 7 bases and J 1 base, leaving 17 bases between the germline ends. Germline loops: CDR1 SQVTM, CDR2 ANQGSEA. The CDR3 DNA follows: TGCAGCGCTTCACCTTCAGGGGGGTCCTACGAGCAGTACTTC. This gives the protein CSASPSGGSYEQYF.

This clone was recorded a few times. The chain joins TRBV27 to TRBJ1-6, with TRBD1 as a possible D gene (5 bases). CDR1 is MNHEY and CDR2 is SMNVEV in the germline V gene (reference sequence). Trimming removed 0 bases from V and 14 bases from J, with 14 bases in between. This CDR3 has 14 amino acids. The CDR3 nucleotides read TGTGCCAGCAGTTTATCGGCCGGGACTTTGGCCCTCCACTTT. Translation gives CASSLSAGTLALHF.

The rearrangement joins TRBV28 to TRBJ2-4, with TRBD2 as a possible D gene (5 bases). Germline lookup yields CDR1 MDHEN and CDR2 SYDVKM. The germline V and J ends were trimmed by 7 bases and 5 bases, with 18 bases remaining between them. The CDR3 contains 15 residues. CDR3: CASTPPGNWENIQYF. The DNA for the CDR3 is TGTGCCAGCACCCCACCGGGAAATTGGGAAAACATTCAGTACTTC.

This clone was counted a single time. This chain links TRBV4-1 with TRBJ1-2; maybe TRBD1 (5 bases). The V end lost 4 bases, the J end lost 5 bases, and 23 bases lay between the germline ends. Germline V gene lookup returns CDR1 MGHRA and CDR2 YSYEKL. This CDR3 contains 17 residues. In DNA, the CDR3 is TGCGCCAGCAGCCCAGCCCTCCGGGACGGGGACTCTTATGGCTACACCTTC. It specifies CASSPALRDGDSYGYTF.

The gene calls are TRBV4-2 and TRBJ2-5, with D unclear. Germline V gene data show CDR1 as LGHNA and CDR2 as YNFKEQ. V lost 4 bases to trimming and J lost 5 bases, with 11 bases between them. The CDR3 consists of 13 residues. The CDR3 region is CASSLVVGETQYF. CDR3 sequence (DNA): TGTGCCAGCAGCCTAGTGGTGGGTGAGACCCAGTACTTC.

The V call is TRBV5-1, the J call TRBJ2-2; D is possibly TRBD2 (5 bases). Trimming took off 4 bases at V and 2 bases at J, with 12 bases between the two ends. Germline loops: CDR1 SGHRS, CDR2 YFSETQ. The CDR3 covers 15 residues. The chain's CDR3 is CASSLGSGNTGELFF. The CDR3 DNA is TGCGCCAGCAGCCTGGGGTCGGGAAACACCGGGGAGCTGTTTTTT. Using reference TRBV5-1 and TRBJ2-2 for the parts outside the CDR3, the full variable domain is KAGVTQTPRYLIKTRGQQVTLSCSPISGHRSVSWYQQTPGQGLQFLFEYFSETQRNKGNFPGRFSGRQFSNSRSEMNVSTLELGDSALYLCASSLGSGNTGELFFGEGSRLTVL.

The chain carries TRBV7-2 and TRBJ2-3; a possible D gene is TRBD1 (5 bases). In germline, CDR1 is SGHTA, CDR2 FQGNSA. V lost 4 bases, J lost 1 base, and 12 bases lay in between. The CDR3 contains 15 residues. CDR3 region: CASSSLQGGTDTQYF. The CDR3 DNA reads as TGTGCCAGCAGCTCCCTCCAGGGCGGCACAGATACGCAGTATTTT.

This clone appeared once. This CDR3 reads CASSESVVTEAFF. CDR3 in DNA: TGTGCCAGCAGTGAATCTGTGGTAACTGAAGCTTTCTTT. The chain joins TRBV2 to TRBJ1-1; D gene ambiguous. V lost 2 bases and J lost 5, with 9 bases in between. The germline CDR1 and CDR2 sequences are SNHLY and FYNNEI. CDR3 size: 13 residues.

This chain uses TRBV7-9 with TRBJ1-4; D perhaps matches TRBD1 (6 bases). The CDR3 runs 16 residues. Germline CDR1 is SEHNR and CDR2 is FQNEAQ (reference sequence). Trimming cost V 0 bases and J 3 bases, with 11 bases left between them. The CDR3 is CASSLAGAGANEKLFF. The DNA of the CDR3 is TGTGCCAGCAGCTTAGCGGGGGCCGGAGCTAATGAAAAACTGTTTTTT.

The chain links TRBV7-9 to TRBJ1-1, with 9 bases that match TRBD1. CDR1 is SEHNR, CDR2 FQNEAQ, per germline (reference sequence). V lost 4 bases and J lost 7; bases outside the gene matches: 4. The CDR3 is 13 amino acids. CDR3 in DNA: TGTGCCAGCAGCTCGGGACAGGGCGTTGAAGCTTTCTTT. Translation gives CASSSGQGVEAFF.

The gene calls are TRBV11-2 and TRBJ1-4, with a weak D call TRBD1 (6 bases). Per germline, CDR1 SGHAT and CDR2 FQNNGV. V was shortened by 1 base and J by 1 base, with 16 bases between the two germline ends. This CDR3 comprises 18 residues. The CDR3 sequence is CASSLGGQGFQTNEKLFF. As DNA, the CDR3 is TGTGCCAGCAGCTTAGGGGGGCAGGGCTTCCAAACTAATGAAAAACTGTTTTTT.

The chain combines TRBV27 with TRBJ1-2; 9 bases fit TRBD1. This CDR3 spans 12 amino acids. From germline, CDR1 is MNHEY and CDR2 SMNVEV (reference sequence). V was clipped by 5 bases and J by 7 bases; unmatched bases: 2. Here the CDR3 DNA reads TGTGCCAGCAGTACAGGGGGCTTTGGCTACACCTTC. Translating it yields CASSTGGFGYTF.

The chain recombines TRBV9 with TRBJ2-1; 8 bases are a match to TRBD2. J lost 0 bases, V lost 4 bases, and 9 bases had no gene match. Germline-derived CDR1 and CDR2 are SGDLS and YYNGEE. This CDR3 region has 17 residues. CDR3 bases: TGTGCCAGCAGCCCCGGGATCGGGGGGGTCTCCTACAATGAGCAGTTCTTC. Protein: CASSPGIGGVSYNEQFF.

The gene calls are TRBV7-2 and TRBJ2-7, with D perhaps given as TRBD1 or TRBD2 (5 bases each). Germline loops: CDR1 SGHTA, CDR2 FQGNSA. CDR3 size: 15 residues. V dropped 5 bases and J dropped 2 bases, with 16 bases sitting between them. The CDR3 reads CASSPWGNFPYEQYF. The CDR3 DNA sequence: TGTGCCAGCAGCCCTTGGGGGAACTTCCCCTACGAGCAGTACTTC.

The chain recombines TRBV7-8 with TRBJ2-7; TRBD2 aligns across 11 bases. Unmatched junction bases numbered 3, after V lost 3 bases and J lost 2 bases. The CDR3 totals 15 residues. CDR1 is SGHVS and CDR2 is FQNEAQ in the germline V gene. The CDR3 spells CASSFSGRGTYEQYF. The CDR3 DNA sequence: TGTGCCAGCAGCTTTAGCGGGAGGGGGACCTACGAGCAGTACTTC. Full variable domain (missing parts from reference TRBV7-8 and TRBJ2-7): GAGVSQSPRYKVAKRGQDVALRCDPISGHVSLFWYQQALGQGPEFLTYFQNEAQLDKSGLPSDRFFAERPEGSVSTLKIQRTQQEDSAVYLCASSFSGRGTYEQYFGPGTRLTVT.

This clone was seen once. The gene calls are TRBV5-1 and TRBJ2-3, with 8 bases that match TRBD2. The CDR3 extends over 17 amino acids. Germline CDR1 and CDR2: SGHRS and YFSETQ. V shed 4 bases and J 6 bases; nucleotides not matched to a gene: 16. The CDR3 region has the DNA TGCGCCAGCAGCCCGGTTTTTAGCGGCGGGAGGTCCGATACGCAGTATTTT. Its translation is CASSPVFSGGRSDTQYF.

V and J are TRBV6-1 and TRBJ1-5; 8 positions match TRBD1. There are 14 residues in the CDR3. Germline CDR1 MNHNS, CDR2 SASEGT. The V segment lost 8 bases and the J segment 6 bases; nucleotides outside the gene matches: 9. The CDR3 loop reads CASGPPGGIQPQHF. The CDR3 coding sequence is TGTGCCAGCGGCCCCCCAGGGGGCATTCAGCCCCAGCATTTT.

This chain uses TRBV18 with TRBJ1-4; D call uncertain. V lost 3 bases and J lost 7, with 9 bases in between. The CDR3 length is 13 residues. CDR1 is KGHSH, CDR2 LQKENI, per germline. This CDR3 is CASSPKQFEKLFF. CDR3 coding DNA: TGTGCCAGCTCACCGAAACAGTTTGAAAAACTGTTTTTT.

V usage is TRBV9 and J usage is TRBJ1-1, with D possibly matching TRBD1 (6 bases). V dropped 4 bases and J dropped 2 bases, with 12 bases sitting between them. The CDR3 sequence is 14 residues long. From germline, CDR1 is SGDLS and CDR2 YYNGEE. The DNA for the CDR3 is TGTGCCAGCAGCCCTGGACAGACTAACACTGAAGCTTTCTTT. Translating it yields CASSPGQTNTEAFF.

CDR3 nucleotide sequence: TGCGCCAGCAGCTTGCGTCGGGATTCGAACACCGGGGAGCTGTTTTTT. Translated, it gives CASSLRRDSNTGELFF. This chain links TRBV5-1 with TRBJ2-2; perhaps TRBD2 as D (5 bases). V lost 1 base and J lost 0, with 10 bases in between. Germline values: CDR1 SGHRS, CDR2 YFSETQ. This CDR3 contains 16 residues.

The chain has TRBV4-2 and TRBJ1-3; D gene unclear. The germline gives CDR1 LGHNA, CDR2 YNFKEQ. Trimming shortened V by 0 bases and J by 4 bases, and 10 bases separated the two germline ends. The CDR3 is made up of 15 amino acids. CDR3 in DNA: TGTGCCAGCAGCCAAGATTTTTTATCCGGAAACACCATATATTTT. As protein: CASSQDFLSGNTIYF.

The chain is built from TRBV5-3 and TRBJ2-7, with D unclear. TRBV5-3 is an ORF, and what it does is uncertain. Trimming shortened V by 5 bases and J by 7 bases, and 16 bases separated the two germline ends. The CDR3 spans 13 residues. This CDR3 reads CARRPGPMSEQYF. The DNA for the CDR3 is TGTGCCAGAAGGCCTGGACCCATGTCTGAGCAGTACTTC.

The DNA of the CDR3 is TGTGCCAGCAGCAAGGGACTTTCGCTGGATACGCAGTATTTT. This translates into CASSKGLSLDTQYF. The chain joins TRBV7-3 to TRBJ2-3, with D possibly matching TRBD2 (6 bases). This CDR3 is built from 14 residues. V lost 5 bases, J lost 6 bases, and 15 bases lay in between. CDR1 and CDR2 from the germline V gene are SGHTA and FQGTGA.

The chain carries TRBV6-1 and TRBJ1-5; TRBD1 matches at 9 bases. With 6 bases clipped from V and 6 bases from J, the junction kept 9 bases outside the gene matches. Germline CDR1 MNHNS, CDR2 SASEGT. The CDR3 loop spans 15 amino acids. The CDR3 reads CASRRGQGRGQPQHF. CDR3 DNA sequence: TGTGCCAGCAGAAGGGGACAGGGACGGGGTCAGCCCCAGCATTTT.

As DNA, the CDR3 is TGCGCCAGCAGCTTTCCCCCGGGACAGGGCAAATACGAGCAGTACTTC. Protein product: CASSFPPGQGKYEQYF. This rearrangement joins TRBV5-1 to TRBJ2-7; 9 nucleotides agree with TRBD1. The CDR3 runs 16 residues. In germline, CDR1 is SGHRS, CDR2 YFSETQ. J lost 4 bases, V lost 2 bases, and 10 bases had no gene match.

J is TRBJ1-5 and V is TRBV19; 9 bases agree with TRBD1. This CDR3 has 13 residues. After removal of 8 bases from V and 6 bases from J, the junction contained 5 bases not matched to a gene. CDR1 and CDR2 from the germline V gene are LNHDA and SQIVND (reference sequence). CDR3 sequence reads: CASSDRGIQPQHF. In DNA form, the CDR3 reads TGTGCCAGTTCGGACAGGGGAATTCAGCCCCAGCATTTT.

The CDR3 DNA sequence: TGTGCCAGCAGCTTAGAGGCCCAGTCGAGTGAGCAGTTCTTC. Translation gives CASSLEAQSSEQFF. V and J are TRBV11-3 and TRBJ2-1; no firm D call. Trimming left V 0 bases short and J 9 bases short, with 12 bases between. This CDR3 is built from 14 residues. The germline CDR1 and CDR2 sequences are SGHNT and YENEEA.

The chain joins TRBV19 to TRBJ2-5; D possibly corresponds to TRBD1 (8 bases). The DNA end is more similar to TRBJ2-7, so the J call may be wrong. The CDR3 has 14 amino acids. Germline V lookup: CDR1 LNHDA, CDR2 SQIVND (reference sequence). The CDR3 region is CASSDRTGTNEQYF. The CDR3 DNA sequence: TGTGCCAGTAGCGATAGGACAGGGACTAACGAGCAGTACTTC.

CDR3 in DNA: TGTGCCAGCAGTTACTCCCAGGGGGTGAACCTCAATGAGCAGTTCTTC. It translates to CASSYSQGVNLNEQFF. The chain employs TRBV6-6 and TRBJ2-1; TRBD1 agrees at 7 bases. The CDR3 is made up of 16 amino acids. V shed 0 bases and J 6 bases; nucleotides not matched to a gene: 8. Germline V CDR1 and CDR2: MNHNY, SVGAGI (reference sequence).

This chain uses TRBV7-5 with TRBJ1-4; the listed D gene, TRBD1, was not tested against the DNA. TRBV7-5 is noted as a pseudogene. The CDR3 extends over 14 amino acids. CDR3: CARSQGKVNEKLFF. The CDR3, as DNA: TGTGCCAGAAGTCAGGGGAAGGTTAATGAAAAACTGTTTTTT.